The next 23 T cell receptor beta chains were all read from a single sample in a study of blood T cell repertoires in COVID-19. Produced via immunoSEQ multiplex PCR; TCRdb's table is partial and in-frame only. The sample has about 42,000 clones; around nine tenths are singletons. The sequenced material came from peripheral blood. These receptors were obtained from a human donor in a cohort sampled during active COVID-19.

The rearrangement links TRBV2 to TRBJ1-4; D is perhaps TRBD1 (6 bases). This CDR3 contains 16 residues. With 5 bases removed from V and 4 bases from J, the gap between germline ends came to 17 bases. The germline V gene encodes CDR1 SNHLY and CDR2 FYNNEI. The CDR3 reads CASSYRQDLINEKLFF. The CDR3 DNA reads as TGTGCCAGCAGTTATCGACAGGATTTAATTAATGAAAAACTGTTTTTT.

The genes are TRBV7-2 and TRBJ1-5; perhaps TRBD1 as D (5 bases). The germline V and J ends were trimmed by 5 bases and 6 bases, with 14 bases remaining between them. The CDR3 covers 14 residues. Germline V CDR1 and CDR2: SGHTA, FQGNSA. In DNA, the CDR3 is TGTGCCAGCAGCCCCGGGGGGACGGGTCAGCCCCAGCATTTT. As protein: CASSPGGTGQPQHF.

The rearrangement uses TRBV7-2 and TRBJ2-6; D unresolved. V shed 3 bases and J shed 0 bases, with 9 bases lying between them. The germline gives CDR1 SGHTA, CDR2 FQGNSA. This CDR3 contains 16 residues. CDR3 region: CASSFVPSSGANVLTF. CDR3 nucleotides: TGTGCCAGCAGCTTTGTCCCCTCCTCTGGGGCCAACGTCCTGACTTTC.

The gene calls are TRBV9 and TRBJ2-7; D may be TRBD1 (6 bases). CDR1 is SGDLS and CDR2 is YYNGEE in the germline V gene. V shed 0 bases and J shed 0 bases, with 7 bases lying between them. The CDR3 spans 14 residues. This CDR3 is CASSVGQASYEQYF. As DNA, the CDR3 is TGTGCCAGCAGCGTAGGACAGGCCTCCTACGAGCAGTACTTC.

The CDR3 coding sequence is TGTGCCAGCAGTTACAGGGGAGGGACCTATGGCTACACCTTC. Translated: CASSYRGGTYGYTF. V usage is TRBV6-5 and J usage is TRBJ1-2, with D perhaps matching TRBD1 (5 bases). Trimming removed 2 bases from V and 4 bases from J, with 11 bases in between. CDR1 is MNHEY, CDR2 SVGAGI, per germline. The CDR3 totals 14 residues.

V is TRBV20-1 and J is TRBJ1-2; D remains unclear. The CDR3 covers 13 residues. With 3 bases removed from V and 5 bases from J, the gap between germline ends came to 13 bases. Looked up from germline, CDR1 is DFQATT and CDR2 is SNEGSKA (reference sequence). CDR3 nucleotides: TGCAGTGCTAGTGCGGCAGGACTTTATGGCTACACCTTC. It yields the protein CSASAAGLYGYTF.

The CDR3 loop is CASSLAPGGDTEAFF. The CDR3 DNA reads TGTGCCAGCAGCTTAGCCCCGGGAGGGGACACTGAAGCTTTCTTT. This chain links TRBV7-6 with TRBJ1-1; D is perhaps TRBD1 (5 bases). This CDR3 is built from 15 residues. Per germline, CDR1 SGHVS and CDR2 FNYEAQ. V was clipped by 0 bases and J by 3 bases, with 11 bases between them.

The chain uses TRBV6-5 and TRBJ1-3; D gene uncertain. Germline lookup yields CDR1 MNHEY and CDR2 SVGAGI. The CDR3 covers 15 residues. V was trimmed by 5 bases and J by 0 bases, leaving 11 bases between them. For the CDR3, the DNA is TGTGCCAGCAGTCTAAGTCCTAACTCTGGAAACACCATATATTTT. Translated, it gives CASSLSPNSGNTIYF.

In its sample, this clone was seen a few times. This chain joins TRBV7-9 and TRBJ1-1; D perhaps matches TRBD1 (5 bases). V was cut by 5 bases and J by 5 bases, with 12 bases left in between. Germline V CDR1 and CDR2: SEHNR, FQNEAQ (reference sequence). The CDR3 is 13 residues long. The CDR3 sequence: CASSPPGGTEAFF. The CDR3, as DNA: TGTGCCAGCAGCCCCCCTGGGGGGACTGAAGCTTTCTTT.

The rearrangement links TRBV6-1 to TRBJ2-7; D is uncertain. Trimming stripped 2 bases from V and 3 bases from J, with 2 bases between. The CDR3 spans 11 residues. Germline values: CDR1 MNHNS, CDR2 SASEGT. The CDR3 nucleotides are TGTGCCAGCAGTGAATACTACGAGCAGTACTTC. This encodes CASSEYYEQYF.

The genes are TRBV7-9 and TRBJ1-1; D ambiguous. The V end was cut by 5 bases, the J end by 4 bases, with 8 bases between. The CDR3 covers 12 residues. Germline values: CDR1 SEHNR, CDR2 FQNEAQ (reference sequence). The CDR3 nucleotides read TGTGCCAGCAGCAACACCCGCACTGAAGCTTTCTTT. This codes for CASSNTRTEAFF.

The chain joins TRBV5-4 to TRBJ1-2; 7 nucleotides match TRBD1. This CDR3 comprises 15 residues. CDR1 is SGHNT, CDR2 YYREEE, per germline (reference sequence). V dropped 0 bases and J dropped 0; count of bases not matched to a gene: 2. CDR3 DNA: TGTGCCAGCAGCTTGGAGGGGGCAGCTAACTATGGCTACACCTTC. Encoded protein: CASSLEGAANYGYTF. Filled out from reference TRBV5-4 and TRBJ1-2, the complete variable domain reads ETGVTQSPTHLIKTRGQQVTLRCSSQSGHNTVSWYQQALGQGPQFIFQYYREEENGRGNFPPRFSGLQFPNYSSELNVNALELDDSALYLCASSLEGAANYGYTFGSGTRLTVV.

This rearrangement joins TRBV19 to TRBJ1-5, with TRBD1 matching 8 bases. The germline gives CDR1 LNHDA, CDR2 SQIVND (reference sequence). Trimming cost V 6 bases and J 2 bases; bases outside gene matches: 6. The CDR3 loop spans 15 amino acids. The CDR3 loop reads CASRTQGEGNQPQHF. The CDR3 DNA reads TGTGCCAGTAGGACACAGGGGGAAGGCAATCAGCCCCAGCATTTT.

The V and J genes are TRBV7-9 and TRBJ1-3, with D tentatively TRBD1 (5 bases). The CDR3 covers 15 residues. Germline assignment: CDR1 SEHNR and CDR2 FQNEAQ (reference sequence). V was cut by 3 bases and J by 1 base, with 10 bases left in between. The CDR3 here is CASSFAGTSGNTIYF. CDR3 nucleotide sequence: TGTGCCAGCAGCTTTGCTGGGACTTCTGGAAACACCATATATTTT.

The genes are TRBV3-1 (or the pseudogene TRBV3-2) and TRBJ1-4; 7 bases are shared with TRBD1. Germline lookup yields CDR1 LGHDT and CDR2 YNNKEL (reference sequence). The CDR3 contains 17 residues. The ends lost 0 bases at V and 5 bases at J; junction bases unmatched: 9. CDR3: CASSQDPLTGQNEKLFF. As DNA, the CDR3 is TGTGCCAGCAGCCAAGACCCATTGACAGGGCAAAATGAAAAACTGTTTTTT.

This sequence joins TRBV7-9 and TRBJ1-6; D is perhaps TRBD1 (6 bases). Germline V lookup: CDR1 SEHNR, CDR2 FQNEAQ (reference sequence). CDR3 size: 14 residues. Between the trimmed V and J ends, which lost 4 bases and 9 bases, there was a span of 13 bases. The CDR3 reads CASSWDITPSPLHF. The CDR3 bases are TGTGCCAGCAGCTGGGACATAACTCCTTCACCCCTCCACTTT.

The J gene is TRBJ2-7, the V gene TRBV11-3, with 9 bases matching TRBD1. The V segment lost 1 base and the J segment 2 bases; nucleotides outside the gene matches: 3. CDR1 SGHNT and CDR2 YENEEA come from the germline V gene. CDR3 length: 15 residues. CDR3 bases: TGTGCCAGCAGCTTAGCAGGACAGGGGACCTACGAGCAGTACTTC. The encoded protein is CASSLAGQGTYEQYF.

V usage is TRBV21-1 and J usage is TRBJ1-5. TRBV21-1 is designated a pseudogene. CDR3 length: 13 residues. CDR3 bases: TGTGCCAGCAGCCGGGGGGGGAATCAGCCCCAGCATTTT. The encoded protein is CASSRGGNQPQHF.

This clone turned up a few times. The rearrangement joins TRBV10-3 to TRBJ1-1, with TRBD1 as a possible D gene (5 bases). This CDR3 spans 15 amino acids. Trimming cost V 9 bases and J 1 base, with 18 bases left between them. From germline, CDR1 is ENHRY and CDR2 SYGVKD. DNA of the CDR3: TGTGCCATTTCGGCCGCAGGGCAATGGAACACTGAAGCTTTCTTT. This translates into CAISAAGQWNTEAFF.

The rearrangement uses TRBV2 and TRBJ2-7, with 7 bases lining up with TRBD1. V lost 7 bases and J lost 5; bases outside the gene matches: 5. Germline lookup yields CDR1 SNHLY and CDR2 FYNNEI. The CDR3 covers 12 residues. The CDR3 nucleotides read TGTGCCAGCAAGAGACAGGGAAACGAGCAGTACTTC. It codes for CASKRQGNEQYF.

The J gene is TRBJ2-7, the V gene TRBV3-1 (or the pseudogene TRBV3-2), with 8 positions matching TRBD1. Per germline, CDR1 LGHDT and CDR2 YNNKEL (reference sequence). Trimming took 1 base from V and 3 from J; bases not matched to a gene: 2. There are 14 residues in the CDR3. The CDR3 nucleotides are TGTGCCAGCAGCCAAGGACAGGGGCACTACGAGCAGTACTTC. It is translated as CASSQGQGHYEQYF.

The chain links TRBV5-8 to TRBJ2-1, with 8 bases fitting TRBD2. The germline CDR1 and CDR2 sequences are SGHTS and YDEGEE. The CDR3 is 19 amino acids. J was trimmed by 6 bases and V by 3 bases; bases with no gene match: 20. CDR3 coding DNA: TGTGCCAGCAGCTGGGCCTCCTGGGCCTGGGCGGGGGGATTCAATGAGCAGTTCTTC. It yields the protein CASSWASWAWAGGFNEQFF.

CDR3 region: CASSLAEVDYGYTF. CDR3 bases: TGTGCCAGCAGCTTAGCGGAGGTGGACTATGGCTACACCTTC. The V and J genes are TRBV7-2 and TRBJ1-2; D not resolved. Per germline, CDR1 SGHTA and CDR2 FQGNSA. The V end was cut by 0 bases, the J end by 3 bases, with 8 bases between. The CDR3 runs 14 residues.